These 15 T cell receptor beta chains originate from one sample sequenced in a study of blood T cell repertoires in COVID-19 (dated by TCRdb to the early 2020s). The library was built by means of the immunoSEQ multiplex PCR assay. In TCRdb, the immuneACCESS table is reduced to in-frame sequences with V and J assigned. These tables do not hold every clone; where another copy was compared, an unresolved V gene accounts for under half, and the others remain unexplained. Counted in this sample were roughly 350,000 clones; about 90% of them appeared once. Around 3.3% of the sample comes from the top ten. The sample consisted of peripheral blood. These receptors originate from a woman aged 18 to 35 who had recovered from COVID-19.

V is TRBV5-4 and J is TRBJ1-2, with D possibly TRBD1 on 6 matching bases. V was cut by 3 bases and J by 4 bases, with 10 bases left in between. There are 13 residues in the CDR3. Germline CDR1 reads SGHNT; CDR2 reads YYREEE (reference sequence). The CDR3 bases are TGTGCCAGCAGCTACGGACAGTTCTATGGCTACACCTTC. It yields the protein CASSYGQFYGYTF.

The chain is built from TRBV5-1 and TRBJ1-2; 8 bases line up with TRBD1. The CDR3 is 14 residues long. With 0 bases clipped from V and 4 bases from J, the junction kept 2 bases outside the gene matches. Germline V gene sequence: CDR1 SGHRS, CDR2 YFSETQ. CDR3 residues: CASSLETGAYGYTF. The DNA of the CDR3 is TGCGCCAGCAGCTTGGAGACAGGGGCCTATGGCTACACCTTC.

The gene calls are TRBV7-9 and TRBJ1-2; D remains unclear. There are 13 residues in the CDR3. V was clipped by 4 bases and J by 7 bases, with 13 bases between them. From germline, CDR1 is SEHNR and CDR2 FQNEAQ (reference sequence). The CDR3 nucleotides read TGTGCCAGCAGCTCCAAGCCCCTTAGTGGCTACACCTTC. This encodes CASSSKPLSGYTF.

This sequence joins TRBV4-3 and TRBJ1-4; 7 bases match TRBD1. The V gene end was trimmed by 4 bases and the J gene end by 7 bases; junction bases not matched to a gene: 6. Germline V gene data show CDR1 as LGHNA and CDR2 as YSLEER. There are 14 residues in the CDR3. The CDR3 DNA follows: TGCGCCAGCAGCCGGACAGGCGGTGTTGAAAAACTGTTTTTT. Translating it yields CASSRTGGVEKLFF.

V usage is TRBV30 and J usage is TRBJ1-5; maybe TRBD1 (6 bases). The CDR3 extends over 16 amino acids. In germline, CDR1 is GTSNPN, CDR2 SVGIG (reference sequence). The V gene lost 2 bases and the J gene lost 2 bases, with 16 bases spanning the gap. The CDR3 nucleotides are TGTGCCTGGAGTATCAGGGGACTACGAGGCAATCAGCCCCAGCATTTT. Residues: CAWSIRGLRGNQPQHF.

In DNA, the CDR3 is TGTGCCAGCAGCTCGCTTTGGACAGAGAACACTGAAGCTTTCTTT. This gives the protein CASSSLWTENTEAFF. The chain has TRBV5-4 and TRBJ1-1, with D possibly matching TRBD1 (6 bases). The CDR3 runs to 15 residues. The germline V gene has CDR1 SGHNT and CDR2 YYREEE (reference sequence). V lost 3 bases, J lost 1 base, and 13 bases lay in between.

In this sample, this clone turned up once. The chain joins TRBV27 to TRBJ2-7, with 10 nucleotides matching TRBD2. CDR1 is MNHEY and CDR2 is SMNVEV in the germline V gene (reference sequence). V shed 5 bases and J 7 bases; nucleotides not matched to a gene: 14. This CDR3 is 16 amino acids long. The CDR3 loop reads CASSPRGAGGFGEQYV. CDR3 sequence (DNA): TGTGCCAGCAGTCCCCGTGGAGCGGGAGGGTTCGGTGAGCAGTACGTC.

This chain connects TRBV7-9 to TRBJ2-5, with D possibly TRBD2 on 6 matching bases. V was pared by 1 base and J by 3 bases, with 12 bases between. The CDR3 is 15 amino acids. CDR1 is SEHNR and CDR2 is FQNEAQ in the germline V gene (reference sequence). CDR3 in amino acids: CASSLVVEGKETQYF. The CDR3 DNA is TGTGCCAGCAGCTTAGTAGTGGAGGGAAAAGAGACCCAGTACTTC.

This sequence joins TRBV6-2 or TRBV6-3 and TRBJ2-3; D possibly corresponds to TRBD2 (6 bases). Deletions cut 2 bases from V and 2 bases from J, with 23 bases between. Germline V gene sequence: CDR1 MNHEY, CDR2 SVGEGT. CDR3 length: 19 amino acids. The CDR3 protein is CASSYPPVWAGPITDTQYF. CDR3 DNA sequence: TGTGCCAGCAGTTACCCCCCTGTTTGGGCGGGACCAATCACAGATACGCAGTATTTT.

The chain couples TRBV9 to TRBJ2-5; the D gene could be TRBD1 or TRBD2 (5 bases each). The germline CDR1 and CDR2 sequences are SGDLS and YYNGEE. Trimming took 4 bases from V and 2 from J, leaving 18 bases between them. This CDR3 is 16 amino acids long. The CDR3 nucleotides are TGTGCCAGCAGCTTAGGGACCACAGGTTATCAAGAGACCCAGTACTTC. As protein: CASSLGTTGYQETQYF.

The J gene is TRBJ2-1, the V gene TRBV7-9, with 11 bases fitting TRBD2. The ends lost 2 bases at V and 8 bases at J; junction bases unmatched: 11. The CDR3 is made up of 17 amino acids. Germline V gene data show CDR1 as SEHNR and CDR2 as FQNEAQ (reference sequence). The CDR3 sequence: CASSLKPTSGVRDEQFF. The CDR3 DNA sequence: TGTGCCAGCAGCTTAAAGCCGACTAGCGGGGTGCGAGATGAGCAGTTCTTC.

The V call is TRBV9, the J call TRBJ2-5; 8 bases are a match to TRBD2. This CDR3 spans 14 amino acids. Germline CDR1 SGDLS, CDR2 YYNGEE. V lost 0 bases and J lost 4; bases outside the gene matches: 2. CDR3 coding DNA: TGTGCCAGCAGCGTAGGAGGACTAGCAGAGACCCAGTACTTC. This gives the protein CASSVGGLAETQYF. The full variable domain, its missing parts supplied by reference TRBV9 and TRBJ2-5, is DSGVTQTPKHLITATGQRVTLRCSPRSGDLSVYWYQQSLDQGLQFLIQYYNGEERAKGNILERFSAQQFPDLHSELNLSSLELGDSALYFCASSVGGLAETQYFGPGTRLLVL.

The chain has TRBV11-3 and TRBJ2-5, with 10 bases identical to TRBD1. The J segment lost 2 bases and the V segment lost 1 base, leaving 7 bases of the junction unmatched. The germline gives CDR1 SGHNT, CDR2 YENEEA. The length of the CDR3 is 17 residues. The CDR3 nucleotides are TGTGCCAGCAGCTTAGTTACCGGGACAGGGGTTCAAGAGACCCAGTACTTC. It codes for CASSLVTGTGVQETQYF.

The chain recombines TRBV12-2 with TRBJ2-7; no DNA check was done on the table's D call, TRBD2. TRBV12-2 corresponds to a pseudogene. The CDR3 sequence is 19 residues long. CDR3 nucleotide sequence: TGTGCAAGTCGCATCCCTATCCAGAGTAGCGTACGGGAGGGACACGAGCAGTACGTC. Its protein is CASRIPIQSSVREGHEQYV.

The V call is TRBV9, the J call TRBJ1-6; 7 bases align to TRBD1. The CDR3 extends over 15 amino acids. V dropped 4 bases and J dropped 8; count of bases not matched to a gene: 9. Per the germline V gene, CDR1 is SGDLS and CDR2 is YYNGEE. The CDR3 nucleotides read TGTGCCAGCAGCCCAGAAGACAGGGCGTATTCACCCCTCCACTTT. Amino acids: CASSPEDRAYSPLHF.